Described below is a single T cell receptor (beta chain) sequence and its context. The target of this receptor is not known. No qualities accompany the bases; no much larger clone lies one base away. The data belong to a study of T cells after posttransplantation cyclophosphamide (dated by TCRdb to 2016 to 2017). Background on the whole study: Using TRB sequencing, the study followed how the T cell repertoire reconstituted after myeloablative bone marrow transplantation in which posttransplantation cyclophosphamide served as GVHD prophylaxis. Samples from 35 PTCy-treated patients, along with samples from about 17 of their related bone marrow donors, underwent antigen receptor sequencing. Blood from all 34 PTCy patients with 1-year posttransplant specimens was subjected to TRB sequencing. In 3 patients, TRB sequencing was also performed on up to roughly 3 more blood samples taken 2 to 5.2 years after transplant, and in 4 patients, pretransplant blood was also TRB-sequenced. Because TRA and TRB clonality correlated tightly in some ten samples, later TCR analyses were limited to TRB. Public TRB sequences were checked against a database of over 3,500 sequences associated with responses to pathogens, tumor antigens, self-antigens and alloantigens. The investigation overall reported the following: Donor-recipient similarity was low at 1-2 months but rose over the first year, and later blood repertoires were often dominated by donor CD8+ memory clones. Across a few dozen patients, TRB clonality was highly associated with recipient CMV seropositivity and CMV reactivation, and diversity in PTCy patients was similar to diversity in CNI/methotrexate controls. The TRB repertoires of T cells infiltrating skin or GI tract showed only limited overlap with the TRB repertoires of T cells in blood.

V gives up 0 bases and J gives up 5 bases, and the segment between their germline ends measures 11 bases. Taken from the germline V gene, the CDR1 and CDR2 loops are SGHRS and YFSETQ. The CDR3 numbers 14 residues from cysteine through phenylalanine. Only the CDR3 DNA is retained, 42 bases long and in frame from the first base. TRB sequencing used genomic DNA with the immunoSEQ assay at survey resolution or the hsTCRB kit. In the source study's methods: The immunoSEQ software was used for initial read processing, and the LymphoSeq R package was used for repertoire analyses. Clonality was calculated as 1 minus normalized Shannon entropy, and the Gini coefficient was also calculated for each TRB dataset. Phenotypes of unsorted samples were inferred by mapping TRB sequences from sorted subsets of the recipient or donor onto the same recipient's unsorted samples. As stored in TCRdb, this immuneACCESS dataset retains in-frame rearrangements with V and J assigned. A fraction of the clones does not appear; measured against another copy, unresolved V genes explain less than half of the discrepancy, and the remainder lacks a known reason. V and J calls and clone size are those listed in that table; D and trimming were worked out from the DNA. A total of about 43,000 clones appear in this sample, roughly 91% of them only once. The top ten clones comprise about 2.5% of the sample.

The sample's treatment or condition label, decoded: high-dose cyclophosphamide on days +3 and +4 as single-agent GVHD prophylaxis. PTCy patients received busulfan and fludarabine conditioning, a related or unrelated marrow graft, and cyclophosphamide on days +3 and +4. The PTCy-treated patients were drawn from a prospective, multi-institutional clinical trial. Peripheral blood and bone marrow mononuclear cells were isolated by Ficoll-Hypaque density centrifugation and were cryopreserved. The sequence came from a male patient between 55 and 70 years old who received an allogeneic stem cell transplant from a related donor and was CMV-positive. After a transplant, the graft donor may have provided part of the T cells. The sequencing here drew on PBMCs, taken about 62 days after allogeneic stem cell transplant with posttransplant cyclophosphamide. Recombination connected TRBV5-1 to TRBJ1-2; the best D guess is TRBD1, with 6 bases matching. The CDR3 reads CASSLAAGEYGYTF. The DNA is TGCGCCAGCAGCTTGGCGGCAGGGGAATATGGCTACACCTTC.